This T cell receptor (beta chain) is drawn from a study of blood T cell repertoires in COVID-19. Study at large: T cells, B-cell-depleted T cells, or PBMCs provided the cDNA or gDNA that served as material.

How the authors handled the data: Amplifying reference gene primers gave estimates of nucleated cell counts. The repertoire was sequenced with immunoSEQ multiplex PCR; TCRdb's copy has only in-frame clones and lacks some. The V and J calls and clone size were taken over from that table, and D and trimming were inferred from the DNA. The table records around 98,000 clones, 65% to 85% of them present only once. The trim removed 10 bases at V and 2 bases at J, leaving 5 bases unmatched. This CDR3 region has 13 residues. In germline, CDR1 is WSHSY, CDR2 SAAADI. V is TRBV10-2 and J is TRBJ1-5, with 7 positions matching TRBD1. The sequence was collected from a woman in her sixties with acute or convalescent COVID-19. Input material: peripheral blood. CDR3 nucleotides: TGCGCCACCCGACAGGGAGGCAATCAGCCCCAGCATTTT. This encodes CATRQGGNQPQHF.